These 7 T cell receptor beta chains were all obtained from the same sample, sequenced in a study of OX40 agonist ivuxolimab in advanced cancers. Here immunoSEQ multiplex PCR was the method, and the copy in TCRdb shows in-frame clones only, minus some. The sample gives approximately 23,000 clones, 80% to 90% of which show up once; 29% is in the top ten. The sample was CD4+ or CD8+ T cells sorted from blood, taken in a trial of the OX40 agonist ivuxolimab. These receptors all stem from an adult with an advanced solid tumor such as melanoma, head and neck, liver or kidney cancer.

This clone showed up just once. The chain recombines TRBV11-2 with TRBJ2-2, with D unresolved. The CDR3 runs to 12 residues. V dropped 5 bases and J dropped 4 bases, with 5 bases sitting between them. In germline, CDR1 is SGHAT, CDR2 FQNNGV. For the CDR3, the DNA is TGTGCCAGCAGCCCTACCACCGGGGAGCTGTTTTTT. Translated: CASSPTTGELFF.

This chain connects TRBV11-2 to TRBJ2-7; perhaps TRBD1 as D (6 bases). Looked up from germline, CDR1 is SGHAT and CDR2 is FQNNGV. The V end lost 3 bases, the J end lost 4 bases, and 7 bases lay between the germline ends. CDR3 length equals 12 residues. The CDR3 DNA sequence: TGTGCCAGCAGCTTCCAGGGGTACGAGCAGTACTTC. Translating gives CASSFQGYEQYF.

The chain recombines TRBV11-3 with TRBJ2-3; 7 bases line up with TRBD2. V gave up 0 bases and J gave up 0 bases; unmatched junction bases: 9. The length of the CDR3 is 18 residues. CDR1 is SGHNT and CDR2 is YENEEA in the germline V gene. The CDR3 region has the DNA TGTGCCAGCAGCTTAGATGCCAGACTAGCTTCTAGCACAGATACGCAGTATTTT. Its protein is CASSLDARLASSTDTQYF.

J is TRBJ2-5 and V is TRBV28, with 9 nucleotides matching TRBD1. The J call may be in error: the DNA end matches TRBJ2-7 better. There are 18 residues in the CDR3. The germline V gene encodes CDR1 MDHEN and CDR2 SYDVKM. CDR3 loop: CASSSLTPETGGNYEQYF. Written as DNA, the CDR3 is TGTGCCAGCAGTTCCCTGACCCCTGAGACAGGGGGAAATTACGAGCAGTACTTC.

The chain links TRBV6-5 to TRBJ2-3; tentatively, D is TRBD2 (5 bases). V was cut by 4 bases and J by 3 bases, with 11 bases left in between. Per the germline V gene, CDR1 is MNHEY and CDR2 is SVGAGI. This CDR3 contains 14 residues. The DNA of the CDR3 is TGTGCCAGCAGTTCCAGAGGGAGTACAGATACGCAGTATTTT. Its translation: CASSSRGSTDTQYF.

V and J are TRBV11-3 and TRBJ2-3, with D tentatively TRBD1 (5 bases). Trimming pared 4 bases from V and 4 bases from J, leaving 9 bases between. The CDR3 consists of 13 residues. Germline CDR1 and CDR2: SGHNT and YENEEA. The CDR3: CASSSDSPDTQYF. The CDR3 DNA reads as TGTGCCAGCAGCTCCGACAGCCCAGATACGCAGTATTTT.

As for this clone: An end of the junction does not agree with germline; a read error may underlie this. CDR3 DNA: TGTGCTAGCAGCTTAGGGTCGGCTCACACAGATACGCAGTATTTT. Its translation is CASSLGSAHTDTQYF. V gene TRBV7-7 combines with J gene TRBJ2-3; D is ambiguous. The CDR3 runs 15 residues. CDR1 and CDR2 (germline): SSHAT, FNYEAQ (reference sequence). The full variable domain, rest sourced from reference TRBV7-7 and TRBJ2-3, is GAGVSQSPRYKVTKRGQDVTLRCDPISSHATLYWYQQALGQGPEFLTYFNYEAQPDKSGLPSDRFSAERPEGSISTLTIQRTEQRDSAMYRCASSLGSAHTDTQYFGPGTRLTVL.